This T cell receptor (beta chain) was retrieved from a study of persistence of HIV-infected CD4 T cells. Cells were stimulated with overlapping HIV-1 Gag 15-mer peptides. CD40L/CD69 double-negative CD45RO-high memory CD4+ T cells were collected. Donors had undetectable plasma HIV-1 RNA, under 50 copies/mL, for 4+ years. CD8-depleted PBMCs were stimulated about 17 hours with anti-CD28/CD49d costimulation, CD40-blocking antibody and enfuvirtide. This was the immunoSEQ version 4 assay in survey mode. Some clones are missing from TCRdb's copy, which holds only in-frame ones; the method was immunoSEQ multiplex PCR. The table shows roughly 60,000 clones, with about 81% occurring only once. For this clone: Its antigen is unknown.

V dropped 3 bases and J dropped 6 bases, with 10 bases sitting between them. The CDR3 spans 13 residues. Germline V CDR1 and CDR2: WSHSY, SAAADI. The specimen was CD4+ T cells sorted from PBMCs after 18-hour stimulation, collected from a patient who received antiretroviral therapy. This TCR was sampled from an adult man with HIV who was CMV-seropositive. This sequence joins TRBV10-2 and TRBJ2-3; D may be TRBD2 (5 bases). CDR3 residues: CASSDLARDTQYF. Here the CDR3 DNA reads TGCGCCAGCAGTGATCTAGCAAGGGATACGCAGTATTTT.